This record covers a single T cell receptor beta chain. Specified time point: pretreatment peripheral blood. The data are from a study of PD-L1 blockade in urothelial cancer. About the study: Patients took up atezolizumab in 2014 at 1,200 mg intravenously every 3 weeks. Peripheral blood specimens exhibited a median yield of approximately 140,000 T cells.

The method was immunoSEQ multiplex PCR; TCRdb's version includes in-frame clones alone and lacks a portion of them. The table lists 60,000 to 75,000 clones, around 88% of them singletons. The CDR3 covers 12 residues. J was trimmed by 3 bases and V by 4 bases; bases with no gene match: 1. Germline V gene data show CDR1 as SQVTM and CDR2 as ANQGSEA. The sample was PBMCs, taken around atezolizumab (anti-PD-L1) treatment. The TCR comes from a man in his 60s with urothelial cancer. The gene calls are TRBV29-1 and TRBJ1-1; 8 nucleotides line up with TRBD1. The CDR3 is CSVGGQDTEAFF. As DNA, the CDR3 is TGCAGCGTTGGGGGACAGGACACTGAAGCTTTCTTT.